The sample holds one count of the clone carrying this T cell receptor (beta chain). The sample belongs to a study of blood T cell repertoires in COVID-19. Overall study context: PBMCs, B-cell-depleted T cells, or T cells were the source of the cDNA or gDNA that made up the material.

Germline lookup yields CDR1 DFQATT and CDR2 SNEGSKA (reference sequence). V dropped 8 bases and J dropped 3 bases, with 10 bases sitting between them. The CDR3 runs to 11 residues. Participant age was roughly 18 to 95 years, and participants resided in 20 to 30 US areas. Donors of Cohort 3 who recovered were those that had two negative PCRs, clearance, or symptom resolution. In the original analysis: Nucleated cell number was recorded as an estimate derived from reference gene primer amplification. Profiling relied on immunoSEQ multiplex PCR, and the TCRdb table lists in-frame clones only, not all of them. V, J and clone size are taken as reported in that table, and D and trimming were inferred from the DNA itself. The sample lists about 380,000 clones, approximately 89% seen once, with 1% to 1.5% in the top ten.

The gene calls are TRBV20-1 and TRBJ1-1; D uncertain. The sample was PBMCs or T cells enriched from blood (not recorded which). This receptor was identified in a young man who had recovered from COVID-19. The CDR3 DNA sequence: TGCAGTCCTCGACTTTACACTGAAGCTTTCTTT. The encoded protein is CSPRLYTEAFF.